A selection of T cell receptor beta chains follows, all from one sample in a study of human T cells and chemical hapten exposure. A single record per CDR3 protein comes from TCRdb applying MiXCR to the reads. The data contain 100,000 to 150,000 distinct CDR3 sequences, 6.5% to 10% of them singletons. The sequenced sample was whole blood. The receptors here all came from a human donor in good health. Some clones in this sample may be carry-over from other donors' samples. The CDR3 runs from the conserved cysteine through the conserved F or W. A D gene is named only where the DNA matches it firmly. Clone size is shown for a subset of rows, as once, few, many or a class of expanded clone.

J gene,clone size,V gene,D gene,CDR3 protein,CDR3 DNA
TRBJ2-3,few,TRBV29-1,.,CTLKAGTESTDTQYF,TGCACCTTAAAGGCGGGGACCGAAAGCACAGATACGCAGTATTTT
TRBJ2-7,many,TRBV6-1,TRBD1,CASTVTPPTGTLLGYEQYF,TGTGCCAGCACTGTCACGCCCCCGACAGGGACCCTCCTGGGCTACGAGCAGTACTTC
TRBJ1-1,many,TRBV10-3,.,CAISVGQGVNTEAFF,TGTGCCATCAGTGTAGGCCAGGGAGTGAACACTGAAGCTTTCTTT
TRBJ1-2,many,TRBV6-2/TRBV6-3,TRBD1,CASSSGQDNYGYTF,TGTGCCAGCAGTTCCGGACAGGACAACTATGGCTACACCTTC
TRBJ2-3,few,TRBV6-4,.,CASSHNRDPNTQYF,TGTGCCAGCTCTCACAATAGGGACCCTAATACGCAGTATTTT
TRBJ1-6,many,TRBV7-2,.,CASSLEQGGSPLHF,TGTGCCAGCAGCTTGGAACAGGGTGGTTCACCCCTCCACTTT
TRBJ2-5,few,TRBV13,TRBD1,CASSLGQQQETQYF,TGTGCCAGCAGCTTGGGACAGCAACAAGAGACCCAGTACTTC
TRBJ1-3,many,TRBV10-3,TRBD1,CAISESNRGKNAGNTIYF,TGTGCCATCAGTGAGTCGAACAGGGGTAAAAACGCTGGAAACACCATATATTTT
TRBJ2-7,many,TRBV15,TRBD1,CATSGGQGTYEQYF,TGTGCCACCAGCGGGGGACAGGGCACCTACGAGCAGTACTTC
TRBJ2-3,few,TRBV7-2,TRBD2,CASSPGLAGAADTQYF,TGTGCCAGCAGCCCCGGCCTAGCGGGTGCGGCAGATACGCAGTATTTT
TRBJ1-2,few,TRBV7-3,TRBD1,CASSPGQINGYTF,TGTGCCAGCAGCCCGGGACAGATCAATGGCTACACCTTC
TRBJ2-2,many,TRBV18,.,CASSPKGGQTSTGELFF,TGTGCCAGCTCACCCAAAGGAGGTCAGACTAGCACCGGGGAGCTGTTTTTT
TRBJ2-7,many,TRBV20-1,.,CSARDFGSSYEQYF,TGCAGTGCTAGAGATTTTGGGAGCTCCTACGAGCAGTACTTC
TRBJ2-7,many,TRBV6-1,TRBD2,CATEREIRYEQYF,TGTGCCACGGAGCGGGAGATAAGGTACGAGCAGTACTTC
TRBJ1-5,many,TRBV2,.,CASSDTGSNQPQHF,TGTGCCAGCAGTGACACAGGGAGCAATCAGCCCCAGCATTTT
TRBJ2-7,.,TRBV4-3,.,CASSLGAGEQYF,TGCGCCAGCAGCCTCGGGGCCGGCGAGCAGTACTTC
TRBJ1-1,few,TRBV6-2/TRBV6-3,.,CASSYGSTTAFF,TGTGCCAGCAGTTACGGATCCACCACGGCTTTCTTT
TRBJ1-2,many,TRBV12-3/TRBV12-4,.,CASRLRESNTF,TGTGCCAGCAGATTACGGGAAAGCAACACCTTC
TRBJ2-7,many,TRBV6-6,.,CASRAGEIPYEQYF,TGTGCCAGCAGGGCAGGGGAAATCCCCTACGAGCAGTACTTC
TRBJ1-5,.,TRBV6-2/TRBV6-3,.,CASSSLSTDNQPQHF,TGTGCCAGCAGTTCTCTCTCGACGGATAATCAGCCCCAGCATTTT
TRBJ1-5,few,TRBV18,TRBD1,CASSPQTGENQPQHF,TGTGCCAGCTCACCACAAACAGGGGAGAACCAGCCCCAGCATTTT
TRBJ2-3,few,TRBV11-1,.,CASSFEQEETDTQYF,TGTGCCAGCAGCTTTGAACAAGAAGAAACAGATACGCAGTATTTT
TRBJ1-2,many,TRBV6-5,.,CASSYSERGNYGYTF,TGTGCCAGCAGTTACTCGGAGCGGGGAAACTATGGCTACACCTTC
TRBJ2-7,few,TRBV19,.,CASSAGDSYEQYF,TGTGCCAGCTCGGCAGGGGACTCCTACGAGCAGTACTTC
TRBJ1-2,.,TRBV2,.,CASSWDNYGYTF,TGTGCCAGCAGTTGGGACAACTATGGCTACACCTTC
TRBJ2-7,many,TRBV20-1,TRBD1,CSARTGDYEQYF,TGCAGTGCGAGGACAGGGGACTACGAGCAGTACTTC
TRBJ1-1,.,TRBV14,.,CASSQGPPGHPNTEAFF,TGTGCCAGCAGCCAAGGGCCCCCGGGACATCCGAACACTGAAGCTTTCTTT
TRBJ2-7,few,TRBV29-1,.,CSVEVDTYEQYF,TGCAGCGTTGAAGTAGATACCTACGAGCAGTACTTC
TRBJ2-2,few,TRBV18,TRBD1,CASSPDRAAGELFF,TGTGCCAGCTCGCCTGACAGGGCGGCCGGGGAGCTGTTTTTT
TRBJ2-2,.,TRBV7-2,.,CASTLNTGELFF,TGTGCCAGCACCCTTAATACCGGGGAGCTGTTTTTT